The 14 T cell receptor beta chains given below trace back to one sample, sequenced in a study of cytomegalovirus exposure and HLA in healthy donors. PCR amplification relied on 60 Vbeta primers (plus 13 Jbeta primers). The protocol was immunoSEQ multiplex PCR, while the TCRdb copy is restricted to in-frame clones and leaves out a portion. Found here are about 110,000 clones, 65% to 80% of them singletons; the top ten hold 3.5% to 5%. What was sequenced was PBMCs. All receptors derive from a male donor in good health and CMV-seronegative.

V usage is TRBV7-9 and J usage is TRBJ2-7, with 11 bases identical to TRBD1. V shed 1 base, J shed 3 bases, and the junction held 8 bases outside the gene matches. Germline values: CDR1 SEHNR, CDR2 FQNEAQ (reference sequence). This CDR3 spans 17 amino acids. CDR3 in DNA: TGTGCCAGCAGCTTAGGATTGCGGGGACAGGGGGACTACGAGCAGTACTTC. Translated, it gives CASSLGLRGQGDYEQYF.

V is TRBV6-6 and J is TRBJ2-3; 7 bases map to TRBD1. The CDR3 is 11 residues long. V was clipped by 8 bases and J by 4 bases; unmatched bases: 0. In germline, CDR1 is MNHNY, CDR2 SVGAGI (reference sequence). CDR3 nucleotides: TGTGCCAGCGGACAGGCAGATACGCAGTATTTT. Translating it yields CASGQADTQYF.

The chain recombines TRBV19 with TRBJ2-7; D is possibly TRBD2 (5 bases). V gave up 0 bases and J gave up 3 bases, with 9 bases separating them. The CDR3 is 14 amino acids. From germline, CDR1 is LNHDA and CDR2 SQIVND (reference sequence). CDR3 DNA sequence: TGTGCCAGTAGTATAGATTGGGGAGACTACGAGCAGTACTTC. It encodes CASSIDWGDYEQYF.

The CDR3 DNA reads TGTGCCAGCACCGCCTATGGACAGGGGGACAATCAGCCCCAGCATTTT. This translates into CASTAYGQGDNQPQHF. The V and J genes are TRBV28 and TRBJ1-5, with 10 bases fitting TRBD1. V lost 7 bases to trimming and J lost 3 bases; unmatched junction nucleotides: 9. The CDR3 is 16 residues long. Germline V gene lookup returns CDR1 MDHEN and CDR2 SYDVKM.

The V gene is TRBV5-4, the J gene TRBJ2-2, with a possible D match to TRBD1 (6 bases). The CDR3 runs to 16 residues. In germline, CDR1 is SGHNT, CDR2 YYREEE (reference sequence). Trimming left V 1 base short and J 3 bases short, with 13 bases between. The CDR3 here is CASSLIQGMDTGELFF. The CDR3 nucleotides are TGTGCCAGCAGCTTGATTCAGGGGATGGACACCGGGGAGCTGTTTTTT.

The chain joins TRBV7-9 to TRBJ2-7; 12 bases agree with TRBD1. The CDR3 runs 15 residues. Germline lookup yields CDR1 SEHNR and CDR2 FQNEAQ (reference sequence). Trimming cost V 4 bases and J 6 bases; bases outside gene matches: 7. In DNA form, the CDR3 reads TGTGCCAGCAGCTCTAGGGACAGGGGGCGACCCGAGCAGTACTTC. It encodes CASSSRDRGRPEQYF.

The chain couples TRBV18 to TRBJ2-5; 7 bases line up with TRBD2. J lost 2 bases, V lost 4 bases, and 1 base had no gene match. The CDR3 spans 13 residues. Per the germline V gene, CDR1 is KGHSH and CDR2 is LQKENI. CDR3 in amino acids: CASSLGLQETQYF. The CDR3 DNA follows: TGTGCCAGCTCACTGGGACTACAAGAGACCCAGTACTTC. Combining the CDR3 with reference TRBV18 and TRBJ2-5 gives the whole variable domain NAGVMQNPRHLVRRRGQEARLRCSPMKGHSHVYWYRQLPEEGLKFMVYLQKENIIDESGMPKERFSAEFPKEGPSILRIQQVVRGDSAAYFCASSLGLQETQYFGPGTRLLVL.

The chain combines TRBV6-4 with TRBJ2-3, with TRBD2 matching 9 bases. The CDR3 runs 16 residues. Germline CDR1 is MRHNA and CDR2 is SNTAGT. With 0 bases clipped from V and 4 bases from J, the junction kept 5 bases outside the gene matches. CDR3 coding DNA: TGTGCCAGCAGTGACTCTGGAGCGGGAGGATCAGATACGCAGTATTTT. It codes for CASSDSGAGGSDTQYF.

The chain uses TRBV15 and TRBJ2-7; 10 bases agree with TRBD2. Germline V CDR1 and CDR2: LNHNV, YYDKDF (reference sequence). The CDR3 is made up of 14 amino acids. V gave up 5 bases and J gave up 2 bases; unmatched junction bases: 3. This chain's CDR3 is CATSAGLAAYEQYF. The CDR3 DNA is TGTGCCACCAGCGCCGGACTAGCGGCCTACGAGCAGTACTTC.

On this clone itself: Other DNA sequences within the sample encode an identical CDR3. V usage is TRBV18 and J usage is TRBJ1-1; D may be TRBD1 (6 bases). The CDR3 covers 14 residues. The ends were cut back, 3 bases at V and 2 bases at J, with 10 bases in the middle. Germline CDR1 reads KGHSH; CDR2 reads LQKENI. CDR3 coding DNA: TGTGCCAGCTCACCCTCCAGGGGAAACACTGAAGCTTTCTTT. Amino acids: CASSPSRGNTEAFF. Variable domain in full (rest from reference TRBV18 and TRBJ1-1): NAGVMQNPRHLVRRRGQEARLRCSPMKGHSHVYWYRQLPEEGLKFMVYLQKENIIDESGMPKERFSAEFPKEGPSILRIQQVVRGDSAAYFCASSPSRGNTEAFFGQGTRLTVV.

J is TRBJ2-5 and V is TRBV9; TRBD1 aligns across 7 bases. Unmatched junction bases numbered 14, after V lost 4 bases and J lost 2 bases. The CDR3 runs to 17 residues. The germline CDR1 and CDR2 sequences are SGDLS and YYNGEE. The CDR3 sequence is CASSTDVSGTAQETQYF. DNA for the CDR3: TGTGCCAGCAGCACGGACGTATCCGGGACAGCTCAAGAGACCCAGTACTTC.

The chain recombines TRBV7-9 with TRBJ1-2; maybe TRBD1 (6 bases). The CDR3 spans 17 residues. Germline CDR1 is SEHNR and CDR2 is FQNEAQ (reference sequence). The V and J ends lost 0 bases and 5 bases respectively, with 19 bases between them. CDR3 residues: CASSLAGRPGDPYGYTF. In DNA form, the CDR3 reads TGTGCCAGCAGCTTAGCGGGACGCCCAGGGGACCCTTATGGCTACACCTTC.

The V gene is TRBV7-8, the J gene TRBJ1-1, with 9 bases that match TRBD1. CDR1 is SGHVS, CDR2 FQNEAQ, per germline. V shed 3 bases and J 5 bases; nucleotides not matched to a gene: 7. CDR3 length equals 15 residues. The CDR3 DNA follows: TGTGCCAGCAGCTTCACAGGGGGCACGAGGACTGAAGCTTTCTTT. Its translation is CASSFTGGTRTEAFF.

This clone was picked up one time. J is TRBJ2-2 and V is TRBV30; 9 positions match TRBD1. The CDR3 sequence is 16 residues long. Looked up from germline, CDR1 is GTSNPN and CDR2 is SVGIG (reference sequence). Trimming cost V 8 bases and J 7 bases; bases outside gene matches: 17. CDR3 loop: CAGRRSGTGTVGELFF. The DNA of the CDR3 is TGTGCCGGACGAAGGTCCGGGACAGGGACGGTCGGGGAGCTGTTTTTT. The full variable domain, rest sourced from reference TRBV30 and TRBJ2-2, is SQTIHQWPATLVQPVGSPLSLECTVEGTSNPNLYWYRQAAGRGLQLLFYSVGIGQISSEVPQNLSASRPQDRQFILSSKKLLLSDSGFYLCAGRRSGTGTVGELFFGEGSRLTVL.